Listed here is a single T cell receptor (beta chain). Data came from immunoSEQ multiplex PCR; TCRdb stores just in-frame clones and leaves some out. This table has 120,000 to 150,000 clones, about 83% appearing once. There are 16 residues in the CDR3. In germline, CDR1 is MNHNS, CDR2 SASEGT. V trimming: 1 base; J trimming: 2 bases; junction bases outside the gene matches: 5. This sample stems from a study of blood T cell repertoires in COVID-19. Study-wide background: The United States, Italy and Spain provided the acute and convalescent COVID-19 samples. Sources were T cells, B-cell-depleted T cells, or PBMCs; the material itself was cDNA or gDNA.

The cohort comprised adults aged about 18 to 100 years residing in 24 US areas. This receptor was taken from a woman aged 45-65 years with acute COVID-19. The chain recombines TRBV6-1 with TRBJ2-5; 9 bases match TRBD1. The material sequenced was PBMCs or T cells enriched from blood (not recorded which). CDR3 DNA: TGTGCCAGCAGTGAAGGATCAGGGACAGGGCAAGAGACCCAGTACTTC. Translation gives CASSEGSGTGQETQYF.